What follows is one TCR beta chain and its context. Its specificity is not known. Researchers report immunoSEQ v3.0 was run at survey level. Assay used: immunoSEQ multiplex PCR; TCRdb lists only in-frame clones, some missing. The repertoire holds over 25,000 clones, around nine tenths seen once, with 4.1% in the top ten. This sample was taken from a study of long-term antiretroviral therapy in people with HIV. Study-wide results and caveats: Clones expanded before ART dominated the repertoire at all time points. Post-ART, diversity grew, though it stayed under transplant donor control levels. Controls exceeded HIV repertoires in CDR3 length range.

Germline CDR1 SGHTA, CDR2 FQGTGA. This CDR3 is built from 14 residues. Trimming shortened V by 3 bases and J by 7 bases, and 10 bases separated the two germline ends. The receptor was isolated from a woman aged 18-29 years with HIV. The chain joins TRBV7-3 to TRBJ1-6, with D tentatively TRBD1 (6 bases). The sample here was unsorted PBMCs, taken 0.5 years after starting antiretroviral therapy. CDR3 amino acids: CASSFGQQNSPLHF. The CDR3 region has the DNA TGTGCCAGCAGCTTCGGACAGCAAAATTCACCCCTCCACTTT.